This T cell receptor (beta chain) comes out of a study of Graves' ophthalmopathy and Graves' hyperthyroidism. Transcripts of RNA were the source for amplifying TCR beta CDR3 regions. Investigators did first-round RT-PCR with HTBI primers, then second-round multiplex PCR. TCRdb recomputed calls from the multiplex PCR reads with MiXCR, one row per CDR3 protein. This repertoire shows more than 1,000,000 distinct CDR3 sequences, roughly 35% found once; its top ten account for roughly 11%. Many counts were recorded for this clonotype. CDR3 length equals 12 residues. The germline V and J ends were trimmed by 5 bases and 5 bases, with 9 bases remaining between them. Germline CDR1 reads LNHNV; CDR2 reads YYDKDF (reference sequence).

The source is an adult man with Graves' hyperthyroidism. Sequencing used peripheral blood or thyroid tissue (not recorded which). The rearrangement joins TRBV15 to TRBJ1-2; the D is unclear. The CDR3 nucleotides read TGTGCCACCAGCGGGGAGGCATATGGCTACACCTTC. It encodes CATSGEAYGYTF.